The sequence of this T cell receptor (beta chain) was determined in a study of blood T cell repertoires in COVID-19. Study-level background: The analysed material was cDNA or gDNA that came from T cells, B-cell-depleted T cells, or PBMCs.

V lost 6 bases to trimming and J lost 1 base; unmatched junction nucleotides: 7. There are 15 residues in the CDR3. The germline gives CDR1 MNHEY, CDR2 SVGEGT. Per the authors' pipeline: Researchers report that nucleated cell counts were estimated from reference gene primer amplification. The protocol was immunoSEQ multiplex PCR, while the TCRdb copy is restricted to in-frame clones and leaves out a portion. Clonal size and the V and J genes are those of that table, whereas D and trimming came from the DNA. This sample yields around 200,000 clones, of which approximately 90% are seen a single time; roughly 12% belongs to the top ten.

Sequences were obtained from peripheral blood. The TCR comes from a young woman who had recovered from COVID-19. The V gene is TRBV6-2 or TRBV6-3, the J gene TRBJ2-7; 9 positions match TRBD1. The CDR3 spells CASSRDRARSYEQYF. The CDR3 nucleotides are TGTGCCAGCAGCCGGGACAGGGCCAGGTCCTACGAGCAGTACTTC.